This TCR beta chain was obtained from a study of spatial heterogeneity in lung cancer. TCRdb independently ran MiXCR on the 5' RACE reads; one entry per CDR3 protein. The sample gives 26,000 or so distinct CDR3 sequences, about 8.1% of which show up once; 35% to 40% is in the top ten. Stated time point: sample taken at primary tumor resection. Frozen PBMC, nontumor lung or tumor provided whole RNA, which was sequenced unsorted. In germline, CDR1 is MNHEY, CDR2 SVGEGT. V lost 6 bases to trimming and J lost 8 bases, with 7 bases between them. The CDR3 loop spans 10 amino acids. The sample consisted of PBMCs, taken at surgery. The sequence derives from a female donor with early-stage non-small cell lung cancer. The rearrangement joins TRBV6-2 or TRBV6-3 to TRBJ2-5; D is ambiguous. The DNA for the CDR3 is TGTGCCAGCAGCCACGGTACCCAGTACTTC. Translated: CASSHGTQYF.